This passage covers 19 T cell receptor beta chains from one sample sequenced in a study of OX40 agonist ivuxolimab in advanced cancers. Only in-frame clones appear in the TCRdb table, and some are missing; sequencing was by immunoSEQ multiplex PCR. Seen here are roughly 70,000 clones, approximately 80% observed once, and the top ten hold approximately 1%. This material consisted of CD4+ or CD8+ T cells sorted from blood, taken in a trial of the OX40 agonist ivuxolimab. These TCRs come from an adult with an advanced solid tumor such as melanoma, head and neck, liver or kidney cancer.

This clone was observed once. The gene calls are TRBV5-4 and TRBJ2-1; D may match TRBD1 or TRBD2 (5 bases each). Germline V gives CDR1 SGHNT, CDR2 YYREEE (reference sequence). V was trimmed by 3 bases and J by 7 bases, leaving 11 bases between them. This CDR3 is built from 13 residues. The DNA of the CDR3 is TGTGCCAGCAGCTGGTCGGGGCGGAATGAGCAGTTCTTC. Its protein is CASSWSGRNEQFF. The full variable domain, its missing parts supplied by reference TRBV5-4 and TRBJ2-1, is ETGVTQSPTHLIKTRGQQVTLRCSSQSGHNTVSWYQQALGQGPQFIFQYYREEENGRGNFPPRFSGLQFPNYSSELNVNALELDDSALYLCASSWSGRNEQFFGPGTRLTVL.

The V gene is TRBV18, the J gene TRBJ1-5; D not resolved. V shed 6 bases and J shed 1 base, with 13 bases lying between them. The germline CDR1 and CDR2 sequences are KGHSH and LQKENI. There are 15 residues in the CDR3. The CDR3 bases are TGTGCCAGCTCCAAAAGCCGGGGAAGCAATCAGCCCCAGCATTTT. Translating gives CASSKSRGSNQPQHF.

The chain carries TRBV10-3 and TRBJ1-5; D is uncertain. V was cut by 0 bases and J by 1 base, with 7 bases left in between. The germline gives CDR1 ENHRY, CDR2 SYGVKD. This CDR3 comprises 15 residues. The CDR3 sequence is CAISESSLSNQPQHF. Written as DNA, the CDR3 is TGTGCCATCAGTGAGTCTAGCCTAAGCAATCAGCCCCAGCATTTT.

The CDR3 is CAWSLSLKGTEAFF. CDR3 nucleotide sequence: TGTGCCTGGAGCCTTTCCTTGAAAGGCACTGAAGCTTTCTTT. The chain employs TRBV30 and TRBJ1-1, with D uncertain. Germline V gene data show CDR1 as GTSNPN and CDR2 as SVGIG (reference sequence). The ends were cut back, 3 bases at V and 4 bases at J, with 15 bases in the middle. The CDR3 spans 14 residues.

The V gene is TRBV18, the J gene TRBJ1-1; weak D call: TRBD1 (6 bases). V was shortened by 3 bases and J by 4 bases, with 15 bases between the two germline ends. Germline loops: CDR1 KGHSH, CDR2 LQKENI. The CDR3 is 15 residues long. CDR3 sequence reads: CASSPSAGAGTEAFF. In DNA form, the CDR3 reads TGTGCCAGCTCACCCTCCGCAGGGGCAGGCACTGAAGCTTTCTTT.

The chain recombines TRBV29-1 with TRBJ2-1, with D perhaps matching TRBD1 (5 bases). Looked up from germline, CDR1 is SQVTM and CDR2 is ANQGSEA. V gave up 7 bases and J gave up 8 bases, with 18 bases separating them. This CDR3 spans 13 amino acids. The CDR3 DNA sequence: TGCAGCGCCCCTACTGGGGCTTCAGATGAGCAGTTCTTC. Protein sequence: CSAPTGASDEQFF.

The chain links TRBV5-1 to TRBJ1-3; 8 nucleotides line up with TRBD1. Germline loops: CDR1 SGHRS, CDR2 YFSETQ. The V and J ends lost 7 bases and 0 bases, in that order; junction bases with no gene match: 3. The CDR3 covers 14 residues. This CDR3 is CASQTGDSGNTIYF. The CDR3 region has the DNA TGCGCCAGCCAGACAGGGGACTCTGGAAACACCATATATTTT. The full variable domain, with the rest looked up from reference TRBV5-1 and TRBJ1-3, is KAGVTQTPRYLIKTRGQQVTLSCSPISGHRSVSWYQQTPGQGLQFLFEYFSETQRNKGNFPGRFSGRQFSNSRSEMNVSTLELGDSALYLCASQTGDSGNTIYFGEGSWLTVV.

This clone has only one observation. The chain couples TRBV13 to TRBJ1-6; 10 bases align to TRBD1. Germline V lookup: CDR1 PRHDT, CDR2 FYEKMQ (reference sequence). V gave up 5 bases and J gave up 4 bases; unmatched junction bases: 8. This CDR3 is 17 amino acids long. This CDR3 is CASSGRDRGSYNSPLHF. The CDR3 nucleotides read TGTGCCAGCAGCGGACGGGACAGGGGTTCTTATAATTCACCCCTCCACTTT. Combining the CDR3 with reference TRBV13 and TRBJ1-6 gives the whole variable domain AAGVIQSPRHLIKEKRETATLKCYPIPRHDTVYWYQQGPGQDPQFLISFYEKMQSDKGSIPDRFSAQQFSDYHSELNMSSLELGDSALYFCASSGRDRGSYNSPLHFGNGTRLTVT.

The rearrangement links TRBV11-3 to TRBJ2-5; D might be TRBD1 (7 bases). With the DNA end fitting TRBJ2-7 better, the J assignment may be wrong. The length of the CDR3 is 14 residues. Germline loops: CDR1 SGHNT, CDR2 YENEEA. The CDR3: CASSLGGTAFEQYF. The CDR3 DNA reads as TGTGCCAGCAGCTTAGGCGGGACAGCCTTCGAGCAGTACTTC.

The rearrangement uses TRBV19 and TRBJ2-3; TRBD1 aligns across 9 bases. The V segment lost 5 bases and the J segment 2 bases; nucleotides outside the gene matches: 8. The germline V gene has CDR1 LNHDA and CDR2 SQIVND (reference sequence). CDR3 size: 16 residues. The CDR3, as DNA: TGTGCCAGTAGTTCTTCCGGGACAGGGTCCACAGATACGCAGTATTTT. This encodes CASSSSGTGSTDTQYF.

The rearrangement links TRBV11-2 to TRBJ1-3; a possible D gene is TRBD1 (6 bases). The CDR3 totals 17 residues. Germline V gives CDR1 SGHAT, CDR2 FQNNGV. The germline V and J ends were trimmed by 1 base and 0 bases, with 13 bases remaining between them. In DNA form, the CDR3 reads TGTGCCAGCAGCTTAGCTGGACAGCCATACTCTGGAAACACCATATATTTT. The encoded protein is CASSLAGQPYSGNTIYF. The variable domain in full, completed from reference TRBV11-2 and TRBJ1-3, reads EAGVAQSPRYKIIEKRQSVAFWCNPISGHATLYWYQQILGQGPKLLIQFQNNGVVDDSQLPKDRFSAERLKGVDSTLKIQPAKLEDSAVYLCASSLAGQPYSGNTIYFGEGSWLTVV.

The V and J genes are TRBV6-1 and TRBJ2-3; the D gene is possibly TRBD2 (5 bases). Germline V gene sequence: CDR1 MNHNS, CDR2 SASEGT. Trimming removed 7 bases at V and 4 bases at J, with 9 bases between. This CDR3 has 12 amino acids. The CDR3 protein is CASKRVADTQYF. The CDR3, as DNA: TGTGCCAGCAAGAGGGTCGCAGATACGCAGTATTTT.

The chain is built from TRBV5-1 and TRBJ2-5, with D possibly TRBD1 on 6 matching bases. The DNA end lines up better with TRBJ2-7; the J call may be wrong. The CDR3 is made up of 12 amino acids. Per germline, CDR1 SGHRS and CDR2 YFSETQ. The CDR3 spells CASSPDRYEQYF. As DNA, the CDR3 is TGCGCCAGCAGCCCCGACAGGTACGAGCAGTACTTC.

This clone was counted a few times. V usage is TRBV30 and J usage is TRBJ2-7; no clear D gene. CDR1 and CDR2 from the germline V gene are GTSNPN and SVGIG (reference sequence). There are 12 residues in the CDR3. The germline V and J ends were trimmed by 3 bases and 7 bases, with 13 bases remaining between them. The CDR3 sequence: CAWSPAFQEQYF. CDR3 nucleotide sequence: TGTGCCTGGAGCCCGGCCTTCCAGGAGCAGTACTTC.

The V call is TRBV30, the J call TRBJ2-2; maybe TRBD2 (6 bases). Per germline, CDR1 GTSNPN and CDR2 SVGIG (reference sequence). The CDR3 has 14 residues. V dropped 4 bases and J dropped 8 bases, with 17 bases sitting between them. Written as DNA, the CDR3 is TGTGCCTGGACGGGACTCCGAATTAGGGGGGAGCTGTTTTTT. Its protein product is CAWTGLRIRGELFF.

This CDR3 is CASRRTDAQNTEAFF. The CDR3, as DNA: TGTGCCAGCAGGCGTACAGATGCTCAGAACACTGAAGCTTTCTTT. The V and J genes are TRBV6-6 and TRBJ1-1; D ambiguous. Trimming removed 6 bases from V and 1 base from J, with 15 bases in between. The CDR3 sequence is 15 residues long. Germline values: CDR1 MNHNY, CDR2 SVGAGI (reference sequence).

The chain carries TRBV6-1 and TRBJ1-3; D gene uncertain. Per the germline V gene, CDR1 is MNHNS and CDR2 is SASEGT. V lost 5 bases, J lost 1 base, and 9 bases lay in between. The CDR3 covers 14 residues. CDR3 sequence reads: CASSWARSGNTIYF. In DNA form, the CDR3 reads TGTGCCAGCAGTTGGGCAAGGTCTGGAAACACCATATATTTT.

The chain links TRBV27 to TRBJ1-1; no reliable D call. CDR1 and CDR2 from the germline V gene are MNHEY and SMNVEV (reference sequence). CDR3 length: 9 residues. Trimming left V 10 bases short and J 3 bases short, with 3 bases between. CDR3 sequence: CANYTEAFF. DNA of the CDR3: TGTGCCAACTACACTGAAGCTTTCTTT.

The V gene is TRBV7-8, the J gene TRBJ2-7; 11 bases are a match to TRBD1. Losses at the gene ends were 4 bases for V and 5 bases for J; bases not matched to a gene: 13. Looked up from germline, CDR1 is SGHVS and CDR2 is FQNEAQ. The CDR3 is made up of 17 amino acids. CDR3 coding DNA: TGTGCCAGCAGCTCGACTAGCCCGAGGACAGGGGGCAACGAGCAGTACTTC. Encoded protein: CASSSTSPRTGGNEQYF.